These 19 T cell receptor beta chains were sequenced from one sample in a study of blood T cells in healthy people across ages. Sample-barcoded 5' priming and a J-beta primer mix drove a second PCR of about 6 to 12 cycles. TCRdb reprocessed the 5' RACE reads via MiXCR and lists one record per CDR3 protein. In the table there are 790,000 or so distinct CDR3 sequences, about 47% of which are singletons. Sequencing was performed on blood. These receptors all stem from an elderly man in good health.

This clonotype has a handful of counts. The chain employs TRBV29-1 and TRBJ2-5; the D call may be TRBD1 or TRBD2 (5 bases each). Germline V lookup: CDR1 SQVTM, CDR2 ANQGSEA. Trimming removed 4 bases at V and 4 bases at J, with 10 bases between. The CDR3 contains 12 residues. CDR3 protein: CSVVRGAETQYF. In nucleotides, the CDR3 is TGCAGCGTTGTTAGAGGGGCAGAGACCCAGTACTTC.

V gene TRBV12-3 or TRBV12-4 combines with J gene TRBJ2-7; either TRBD1 or TRBD2 may supply D (6 bases each). V was trimmed by 1 base and J by 5 bases, leaving 12 bases between them. There are 14 residues in the CDR3. CDR3 DNA: TGTGCCAGCAGTTTAGATTGGGGGGCCGACGAGCAGTACTTC. Translated, it gives CASSLDWGADEQYF.

The chain couples TRBV20-1 to TRBJ2-3, with 10 bases lining up with TRBD2. This CDR3 spans 14 amino acids. With V trimmed by 4 bases and J by 2 bases, 3 bases remained unmatched. Germline V gene sequence: CDR1 DFQATT, CDR2 SNEGSKA (reference sequence). In DNA form, the CDR3 reads TGCAGTGCTAAAGCGGGAGGGAACACAGATACGCAGTATTTT. Its protein is CSAKAGGNTDTQYF.

The rearrangement joins TRBV29-1 to TRBJ2-1; TRBD2 is a possible D gene (6 bases). CDR1 SQVTM and CDR2 ANQGSEA come from the germline V gene. The CDR3 is made up of 14 amino acids. The V and J ends lost 7 bases and 4 bases respectively, with 17 bases between them. CDR3 nucleotides: TGCAGCGGACGAAGGGGAGGCTCTTACAATGAGCAGTTCTTC. Its protein product is CSGRRGGSYNEQFF.

A remark on this clonotype: An end of the junction does not agree with germline; a read error may underlie this. The chain recombines TRBV5-1 with TRBJ2-7, with D unresolved. CDR1 and CDR2 from the germline V gene are SGHRS and YFSETQ. This CDR3 comprises 12 residues. The CDR3 DNA reads TGCGCCTGCAGCTTAACGGGTTCCGAGCAGTACTTC. Translating gives CACSLTGSEQYF.

The V and J genes are TRBV10-3 and TRBJ2-1; D perhaps matches TRBD2 (6 bases). Germline assignment: CDR1 ENHRY and CDR2 SYGVKD. Deletions cut 5 bases from V and 8 bases from J, with 19 bases between. This CDR3 contains 15 residues. This CDR3 reads CAISSRDSPGDEQFF. The CDR3 nucleotides read TGTGCCATCAGTAGTCGGGACTCCCCCGGGGATGAGCAGTTCTTC.

This clonotype has just a few counts. A much larger clone lies a single base off, so this may be a read error. This chain uses TRBV7-2 with TRBJ2-7; possible D gene TRBD2, 6 bases. The V gene lost 4 bases and the J gene lost 7 bases, with 14 bases spanning the gap. There are 13 residues in the CDR3. Germline V lookup: CDR1 SGHTA, CDR2 FQGNSA. The CDR3 sequence is CASSWSREKEQYF. DNA of the CDR3: TGTGCCAGCAGCTGGAGTCGGGAGAAGGAGCAGTACTTC.

The rearrangement links TRBV7-3 to TRBJ2-1; 8 nucleotides match TRBD2. Trimming removed 5 bases from V and 9 bases from J; junction bases left unmatched: 9. CDR3 length: 14 residues. The germline gives CDR1 SGHTA, CDR2 FQGTGA. CDR3 nucleotide sequence: TGTGCCAGCAGCCAGGGGAGCGGGAGCGGTGAGCAGTTCTTC. Protein sequence: CASSQGSGSGEQFF.

This clonotype has just a few counts. The CDR3 DNA follows: TGTGCCAGCAGCTTAACTCCGGGTGTCAATCAGCCCCAGCATTTT. Translation gives CASSLTPGVNQPQHF. This chain joins TRBV7-2 and TRBJ1-5; D gene uncertain. V lost 2 bases, J lost 3 bases, and 11 bases lay in between. Germline loops: CDR1 SGHTA, CDR2 FQGNSA. This CDR3 has 15 residues.

This clonotype was observed a few times. The rearrangement joins TRBV21-1 to TRBJ2-4; TRBD1, as called in the table, went unchecked against the DNA. TRBV21-1 is termed a pseudogene. The CDR3 spans 16 residues. CDR3 sequence reads: CASSTDRAVAKNIQYF. DNA of the CDR3: TGTGCCAGCAGCACCGACAGGGCCGTAGCCAAAAACATTCAGTACTTC.

As for this clonotype: At one end, the junction sequence differs from germline, possibly due to a read error. V is TRBV6-5 and J is TRBJ1-6, with unresolved D. Germline V lookup: CDR1 MNHEY, CDR2 SVGAGI. CDR3 size: 13 residues. CDR3 in amino acids: CTSSYSGGSPLHF. The CDR3, as DNA: TGTACCAGCAGTTACTCGGGTGGATCACCCCTCCACTTT.

The chain is built from TRBV20-1 and TRBJ2-5; tentative D call: TRBD1 (5 bases). Germline CDR1 reads DFQATT; CDR2 reads SNEGSKA (reference sequence). The CDR3 contains 14 residues. Trimming cost V 2 bases and J 1 base, with 11 bases left between them. The CDR3 sequence: CSARSGHPQETQYF. The CDR3 DNA sequence: TGCAGTGCTAGATCTGGACACCCCCAAGAGACCCAGTACTTC.

V usage is TRBV12-3 or TRBV12-4 and J usage is TRBJ1-3; TRBD1 matches 10 bases. The CDR3 consists of 16 residues. The V segment lost 6 bases and the J segment 1 base; nucleotides outside the gene matches: 6. The CDR3, as DNA: TGTGCCAGCAGCAAGGACAGGGGGATTTCTGGAAACACCATATATTTT. Translating gives CASSKDRGISGNTIYF.

This clonotype was detected only a few times. V usage is TRBV20-1 and J usage is TRBJ2-7; D unclear. The V gene's germline CDR1 is DFQATT and CDR2 SNEGSKA (reference sequence). The CDR3 spans 13 residues. Trimming shortened V by 3 bases and J by 3 bases, and 12 bases separated the two germline ends. CDR3 amino acids: CSASAQVYYEQYF. CDR3 coding DNA: TGCAGTGCTAGTGCTCAGGTTTACTACGAGCAGTACTTC.

This clonotype was observed many times. The chain combines TRBV7-9 with TRBJ1-2; weak D call: TRBD1 (5 bases). Germline V gene data show CDR1 as SEHNR and CDR2 as FQNEAQ (reference sequence). The length of the CDR3 is 12 residues. The V gene lost 0 bases and the J gene lost 6 bases, with 5 bases spanning the gap. The CDR3 DNA sequence: TGTGCCAGCAGCTTAGCGGGGGATGGCTACACCTTC. It is translated as CASSLAGDGYTF.

There are a few counts of this clonotype. The chain has TRBV15 and TRBJ2-1; D unclear. The DNA end lines up better with TRBJ2-7; the J call may be wrong. The germline CDR1 and CDR2 sequences are LNHNV and YYDKDF (reference sequence). This CDR3 contains 14 residues. The CDR3 coding sequence is TGTGCCACCAGCAGAGATCGGCTAGTCAATGAGCAGTACTTC. Protein product: CATSRDRLVNEQYF.

This clonotype was recorded many times. The rearrangement links TRBV7-2 to TRBJ2-3, with D unresolved. Per the germline V gene, CDR1 is SGHTA and CDR2 is FQGNSA. Trimming shortened V by 5 bases and J by 6 bases, and 9 bases separated the two germline ends. The CDR3 is made up of 12 amino acids. The CDR3 protein is CASSPGIDTQYF. CDR3 nucleotide sequence: TGTGCCAGCAGCCCGGGTATCGATACGCAGTATTTT.

This clonotype has a count of ten or more. The chain joins TRBV7-9 to TRBJ2-5; TRBD2 agrees at 13 bases. V gave up 4 bases and J gave up 0 bases; unmatched junction bases: 2. The CDR3 contains 16 residues. Germline V gives CDR1 SEHNR, CDR2 FQNEAQ (reference sequence). DNA of the CDR3: TGTGCCAGCAGCTCAGGGACTAGCGGGAACCAAGAGACCCAGTACTTC. This codes for CASSSGTSGNQETQYF.

In this sample, this clonotype turned up a few times. The rearrangement uses TRBV7-2 and TRBJ1-4; 7 nucleotides agree with TRBD1. V trimming: 0 bases; J trimming: 8 bases; junction bases outside the gene matches: 9. Germline V CDR1 and CDR2: SGHTA, FQGNSA. There are 16 residues in the CDR3. The CDR3 nucleotides are TGTGCCAGCAGCTTAGCGATAGAGGGGGCGCGAGAAAAACTGTTTTTT. This translates into CASSLAIEGAREKLFF.